This T cell receptor beta chain was identified during a study of T cell repertoires in cytomegalovirus infection. Turning to the study itself: Matching HLA type and CMV infection were both indicated by public TCR beta signatures.

MiXCR, run by TCRdb on the reads, gives a single entry per CDR3 protein. In the table there are 200,000 to 250,000 distinct CDR3 sequences, roughly 22% of which are singletons. Study-wide points: HLA-C-restricted CMV-specific TCR beta clonotypes were dominant in the ex vivo response. Of the TCR beta families, the public ones yielded a cumulative frequency that identified carriers of CMV plus the relevant HLA.

Trimming at V came to 5 bases and at J to 2 bases, leaving 6 bases not matched to a gene. In germline, CDR1 is MNHEY, CDR2 SVGAGI. CDR3 size: 15 residues. Turning to this clonotype: Its antigen is unidentified.

This chain uses TRBV6-5 with TRBJ2-5; 9 positions agree with TRBD2. The sequence derives from a human donor in good health (CMV status not recorded). Some clones in this sample may be carry-over from other donors' samples. The sample taken for sequencing was CD8+ T cells from PBMCs. The CDR3: CASSPAGGPQETQYF. The CDR3, as DNA: TGTGCCAGCAGTCCAGCGGGGGGTCCTCAAGAGACCCAGTACTTC.